These T cell receptor beta chains were read from a single sample in a study of glioma-infiltrating T cells. TCRdb redid the calling of the multiplex PCR reads with MiXCR, one entry per CDR3 protein. The profile shows around 130,000 distinct CDR3 sequences, around 23% of them singletons. Specimen: glioma tissue, nonneoplastic brain tissue, or PBMCs (not recorded which). The receptor source for this set is a human donor with low-grade glioma or glioblastoma, undergoing nonglioma brain surgery, or in good health (not recorded which). The CDR3 runs from the conserved cysteine through the conserved F or W. D genes are given only for firm matches. Expanded clones are given a class, and other clones once, few, many or no size at all.

v_call	d_call	j_call	clone_size	cdr3_length	cdr3_nt	cdr3_aa
TRBV19	TRBD2	TRBJ2-1	-	16	TGTGCCAGTAGTATCGCACTAGCGGGGACCTACAATGAGCAGTTCTTC	CASSIALAGTYNEQFF
TRBV9	-	TRBJ2-5	few	15	TGTGCCAGCAGCGGCCCGGGACCTGTGGAAGAGACCCAGTACTTC	CASSGPGPVEETQYF
TRBV3-1	-	TRBJ2-3	-	15	TGTGCCAGCAGCGGGGAAGGACACGGCACAGATACGCAGTATTTT	CASSGEGHGTDTQYF
TRBV11-3	-	TRBJ1-5	-	13	TGTGCCAGCAGTTTACAGGGAAATCAGCCCCGGCATTTT	CASSLQGNQPRHF
TRBV7-9	-	TRBJ1-6	few	15	TGTGCCAGCAGCTTAGATTGGGGATCTCAATCACCCCTCCACTTT	CASSLDWGSQSPLHF
TRBV28	TRBD2	TRBJ2-3	few	15	TGTGCCAGCAGTTTTTTAGCGGGGGGGGCAGATACGCAGTATTTT	CASSFLAGGADTQYF
TRBV3-1	-	TRBJ2-1	few	14	TGTGCCAGCAGCCAAATGAGGGTTGGGGATGAGCAGTTCTTC	CASSQMRVGDEQFF
TRBV3-1	-	TRBJ1-1	few	15	TGTGCCAGCAGCCACGTCGGGGCGGTGAACACTGAAGCTTTCTTT	CASSHVGAVNTEAFF
TRBV3-1	-	TRBJ2-5	-	13	TGTGCCAGCAGCCAAGACAGCCAAGAGAACCAGTACTTC	CASSQDSQENQYF
TRBV29-1	-	TRBJ1-1	-	13	TGCAGCGTTGCGATACAGGGTGGCACTGAAGCTTTCTTT	CSVAIQGGTEAFF
TRBV29-1	-	TRBJ2-6	-	15	TGCAGCGTTGGAGAAGTAGGCCCTGGGGCCAACGTCCTGACTTTC	CSVGEVGPGANVLTF
TRBV7-2	TRBD2	TRBJ2-5	-	13	TGTGCCAGCAGGGCGGGGGGGCCACAGACCCAGTACTTC	CASRAGGPQTQYF
TRBV6-1	-	TRBJ2-6	-	17	TGTGCCAGCAGCGGGGCAGGGCTCATCTTTGGGGCCAACGTCCTGACTTTC	CASSGAGLIFGANVLTF
TRBV7-2	-	TRBJ1-3	few	14	TGTGCCAGCAGCTTTGGGATCTCTGGAAACACCATATATTTT	CASSFGISGNTIYF
TRBV20-1	-	TRBJ2-3	many	16	TGCAGTGCTAGTGTTGGGTATCATGGGGGCACAGATACGCAGTATTTT	CSASVGYHGGTDTQYF
TRBV7-9	-	TRBJ2-2	few	14	TGTGCCAGCAGCTTAGTGGCAGGGTCCGGGGAGCTGTTTTTT	CASSLVAGSGELFF
TRBV7-9	-	TRBJ1-5	many	15	TGTGCCAGCAGCCCCGAGGGCAGTAGCAATCAGCCCCAGCATTTT	CASSPEGSSNQPQHF
TRBV3-1	-	TRBJ1-1	-	14	TGTGCCAGCAGCCAAGATCCTGGCGGAAGTACAGCTTTCTTT	CASSQDPGGSTAFF
TRBV7-2	-	TRBJ2-5	-	11	TGTGCCGGCAGCTTGGGGGAGACCCAGTACTTC	CAGSLGETQYF
TRBV6-1	-	TRBJ2-5	many	15	TGTGCCAGCAGTTCGGGGGACCCACTCCAAGAGACCCAGTACTTC	CASSSGDPLQETQYF
TRBV5-1	-	TRBJ2-1	-	14	TGCGCCAGCAGCTGGATGGGCGAATACAATGAGCAGTTCTTC	CASSWMGEYNEQFF
TRBV20-1	-	TRBJ2-5	few	12	TGCAGTGCCACGGACGCCCAAGAGACCCAGTACTTC	CSATDAQETQYF
TRBV14	-	TRBJ1-5	-	16	TGTGCCAGCAGCCAAGGGGACCCAGAAAGGAATAAGCCCCAGCATTTT	CASSQGDPERNKPQHF
TRBV20-1	-	TRBJ1-1	many	14	TGCAGTGCTAGAGTGGGAAACCCGAACACTGAAGCTTTCTTT	CSARVGNPNTEAFF
TRBV28	-	TRBJ2-3	-	14	TGTGCCAGCAGTCCCAATTACCGCACAGATACGCAGTATTTT	CASSPNYRTDTQYF
TRBV4-2	TRBD2	TRBJ2-2	few	18	TGTGCCAGCAGCCCCCTTACTGGTGGGGGGGACAACACCGGGGAGCTGTTTTTT	CASSPLTGGGDNTGELFF
TRBV11-2	-	TRBJ1-3	few	16	TGTGCCAGCAGCACCGGACAGTACGTTTCTGGAAACACCATATATTTT	CASSTGQYVSGNTIYF
TRBV15	-	TRBJ1-5	many	13	TGTGCCACCAGCAGCTCAGGGGCCCAGTCCCAGCATTTT	CATSSSGAQSQHF
TRBV7-9	TRBD1	TRBJ1-2	-	14	TGTGCCAGCAGCTTGGAACAGGGGTCCTATGGCTACACCTTC	CASSLEQGSYGYTF
TRBV6-6	TRBD2	TRBJ2-6	many	15	TGTGCCAGCAGTTACAGCGGGGTTGGGGCCAACGTCCTGACTTTC	CASSYSGVGANVLTF
TRBV7-9	TRBD1	TRBJ1-2	-	17	TGTGCCAGCAGCTCGGACAGGGGTATGGCTACTAACTATGGCTACACCTTC	CASSSDRGMATNYGYTF
TRBV11-3	TRBD1	TRBJ1-1	-	18	TGTGCCAGCAGCTTAGATAAGTGGTTACAGGGGGCTAACACTGAAGCTTTCTTT	CASSLDKWLQGANTEAFF
TRBV7-2	-	TRBJ1-1	once	13	TGTGCCAGCAGCCCGGGACGGAACACTGAAGCTTTCTTT	CASSPGRNTEAFF
TRBV12-3/TRBV12-4	TRBD1	TRBJ2-3	-	15	TGTGCCAGCACCATACAGGGGGCGCGCACAGATACGCAGTATTTT	CASTIQGARTDTQYF
TRBV6-1	-	TRBJ1-5	many	14	TGTGCCAGCAGACGGGGGGAGGCTAGTCAGCCCCAGCATTTT	CASRRGEASQPQHF
TRBV27	TRBD1	TRBJ2-2	many	16	TGTGCCAGCAGTTTTGGACAGGGGGCGAACACCGGGGAGCTGTTTTTT	CASSFGQGANTGELFF
TRBV7-6	TRBD2	TRBJ2-3	-	16	TGTGCTAGCAGCCGAGGGACTAGCGGGGTCACAGATACGCAGTATTTT	CASSRGTSGVTDTQYF
TRBV19	-	TRBJ1-5	once	12	TGTGCCAGTAGGGGGGCGCGGCAGCCCCAGCATTTT	CASRGARQPQHF
TRBV6-6	TRBD1	TRBJ1-2	-	15	TGTGCCAGCAGTTACTCACAGGGGGCTAACTATGGCTACACCTTC	CASSYSQGANYGYTF
TRBV2	-	TRBJ2-1	-	15	TGTGCCAGCGTTGAGGCAGGGAGGTCCTACAATGAGCAGTTCTTC	CASVEAGRSYNEQFF
TRBV19	-	TRBJ1-2	-	15	TGTGCCAGTAGTATAGATCAGAAAGGGACCTATGGCTACACCTTC	CASSIDQKGTYGYTF
TRBV14	-	TRBJ1-1	few	17	TGTGCCAGCAGCTCGACCGGGACCGCATCGAATATCTCTGAAGCTTTCTTT	CASSSTGTASNISEAFF
TRBV2	TRBD2	TRBJ2-5	-	13	TGTGCCAGCAGCCTAGCGGGCATCGGGACCCAGTACTTC	CASSLAGIGTQYF
TRBV28	-	TRBJ2-3	-	13	TGTGCCAGCAGTTTGCGGGTGACAGATACGCAGTATTTT	CASSLRVTDTQYF